Each of the 3 T cell receptor beta chains below was sequenced from the same sample in a study of blood T cell repertoires in COVID-19. Clones were sequenced by immunoSEQ multiplex PCR, and TCRdb holds only the in-frame ones, with some missing. The sample contains over 200,000 clones, more than 75% of which appear only once. The sequenced sample was peripheral blood. The source of these receptors is a man in his forties with active or convalescent COVID-19.

This rearrangement joins TRBV28 to TRBJ2-1; 12 positions match TRBD2. The CDR3 loop spans 15 amino acids. Germline CDR1 is MDHEN and CDR2 is SYDVKM. V lost 2 bases, J lost 7 bases, and 3 bases stayed unmatched. Here the CDR3 reads CASSLLAGGRNEQFF. CDR3 nucleotides: TGTGCCAGCAGTTTACTAGCGGGGGGGAGGAATGAGCAGTTCTTC.

The chain employs TRBV6-2 or TRBV6-3 and TRBJ2-1; TRBD2 agrees at 13 bases. This CDR3 comprises 15 residues. V was clipped by 6 bases and J by 5 bases; unmatched bases: 4. CDR1 and CDR2 (germline): MNHEY, SVGEGT. CDR3 sequence (DNA): TGTGCCAGCAGCCGGACTAGCGGGGGCCACAATGAGCAGTTCTTC. It translates to CASSRTSGGHNEQFF.

V and J are TRBV18 and TRBJ1-6, with D tentatively TRBD1 (6 bases). Looked up from germline, CDR1 is KGHSH and CDR2 is LQKENI. CDR3 length equals 15 residues. With 3 bases removed from V and 7 bases from J, the gap between germline ends came to 13 bases. CDR3 loop: CASSPTTGLNSPLHF. CDR3 nucleotide sequence: TGTGCCAGCTCACCGACAACAGGGCTGAATTCACCCCTCCACTTT.